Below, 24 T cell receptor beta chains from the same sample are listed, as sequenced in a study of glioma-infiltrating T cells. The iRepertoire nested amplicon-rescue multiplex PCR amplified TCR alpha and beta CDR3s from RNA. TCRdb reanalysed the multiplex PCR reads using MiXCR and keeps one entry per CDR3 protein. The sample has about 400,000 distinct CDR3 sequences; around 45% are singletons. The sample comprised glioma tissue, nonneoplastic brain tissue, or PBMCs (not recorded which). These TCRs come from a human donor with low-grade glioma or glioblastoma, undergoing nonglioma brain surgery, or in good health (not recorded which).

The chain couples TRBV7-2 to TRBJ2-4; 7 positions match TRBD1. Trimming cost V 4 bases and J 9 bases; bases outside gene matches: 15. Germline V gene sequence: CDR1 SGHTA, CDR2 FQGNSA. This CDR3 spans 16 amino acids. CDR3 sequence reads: CASSSKTLTGPGIQYF. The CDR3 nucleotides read TGTGCCAGCAGCTCAAAGACTTTGACAGGGCCGGGCATTCAGTACTTC.

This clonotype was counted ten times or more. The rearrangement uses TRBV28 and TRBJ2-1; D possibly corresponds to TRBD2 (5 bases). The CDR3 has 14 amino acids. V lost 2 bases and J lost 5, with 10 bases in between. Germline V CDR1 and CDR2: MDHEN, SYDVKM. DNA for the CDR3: TGTGCCAGCAGTTTAAGTCCTAGCAACAATGAGCAGTTCTTC. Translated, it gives CASSLSPSNNEQFF. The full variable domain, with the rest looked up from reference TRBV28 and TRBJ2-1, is DVKVTQSSRYLVKRTGEKVFLECVQDMDHENMFWYRQDPGLGLRLIYFSYDVKMKEKGDIPEGYSVSREKKERFSLILESASTNQTSMYLCASSLSPSNNEQFFGPGTRLTVL.

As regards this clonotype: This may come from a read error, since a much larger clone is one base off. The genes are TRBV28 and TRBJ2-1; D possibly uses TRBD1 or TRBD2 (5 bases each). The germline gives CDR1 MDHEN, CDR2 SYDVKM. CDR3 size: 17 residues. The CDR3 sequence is CASSLEPPGTPDNEQLF. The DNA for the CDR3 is TGTGCCAGCAGTTTAGAGCCCCCCGGGACCCCCGACAATGAGCAGCTCTTC.

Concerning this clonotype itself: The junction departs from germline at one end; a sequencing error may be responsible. CDR3 DNA: TGTACCAGCAGTTTAACCGGAACTAATGAAAAACTGCTTTTT. It is translated as CTSSLTGTNEKLLF. The chain recombines TRBV27 with TRBJ1-4; D not certain. The CDR3 contains 14 residues. CDR1 is MNHEY, CDR2 SMNVEV, per germline (reference sequence).

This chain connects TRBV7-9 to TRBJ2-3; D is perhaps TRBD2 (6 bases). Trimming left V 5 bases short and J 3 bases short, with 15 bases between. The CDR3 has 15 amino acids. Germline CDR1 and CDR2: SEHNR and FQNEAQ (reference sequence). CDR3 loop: CASSTTLLATDTQYF. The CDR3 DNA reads TGTGCCAGCAGCACCACTCTCCTAGCGACAGATACGCAGTATTTT.

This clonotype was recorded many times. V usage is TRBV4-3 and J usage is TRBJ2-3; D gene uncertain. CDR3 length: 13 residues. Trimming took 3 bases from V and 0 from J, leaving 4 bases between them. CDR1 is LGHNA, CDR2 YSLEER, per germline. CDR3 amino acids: CASSQTSTDTQYF. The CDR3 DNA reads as TGCGCCAGCAGCCAGACGAGCACAGATACGCAGTATTTT.

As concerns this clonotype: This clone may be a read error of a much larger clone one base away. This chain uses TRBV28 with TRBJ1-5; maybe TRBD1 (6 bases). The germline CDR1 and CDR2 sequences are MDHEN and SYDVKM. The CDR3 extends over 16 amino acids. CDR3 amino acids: CASSGDRTAYNQTQHF. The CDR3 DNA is TGTGCCAGCAGTGGGGACCGGACAGCCTACAATCAGACCCAGCATTTT.

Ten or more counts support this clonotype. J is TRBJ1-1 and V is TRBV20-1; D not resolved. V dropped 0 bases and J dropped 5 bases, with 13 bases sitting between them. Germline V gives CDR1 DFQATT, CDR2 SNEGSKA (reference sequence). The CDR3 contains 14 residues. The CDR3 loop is CSAREPGLGTEAFF. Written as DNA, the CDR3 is TGCAGTGCTAGAGAACCAGGACTTGGGACTGAAGCTTTCTTT.

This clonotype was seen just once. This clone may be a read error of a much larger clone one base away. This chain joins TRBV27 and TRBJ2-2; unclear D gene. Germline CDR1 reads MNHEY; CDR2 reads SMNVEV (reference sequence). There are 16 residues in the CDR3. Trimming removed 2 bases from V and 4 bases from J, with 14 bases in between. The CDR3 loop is CASSLPIPPSTGELFF. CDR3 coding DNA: TGTGCCAGCAGTTTACCCATCCCTCCCAGCACCGGGGAGCTGTTTTTT.

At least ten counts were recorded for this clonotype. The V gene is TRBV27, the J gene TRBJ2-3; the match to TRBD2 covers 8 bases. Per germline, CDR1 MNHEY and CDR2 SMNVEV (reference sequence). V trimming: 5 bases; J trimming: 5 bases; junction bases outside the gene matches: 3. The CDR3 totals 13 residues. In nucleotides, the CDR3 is TGTGCCAGCAGTGCCCTAGCGGGAGATACGCAGTATTTT. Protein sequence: CASSALAGDTQYF.

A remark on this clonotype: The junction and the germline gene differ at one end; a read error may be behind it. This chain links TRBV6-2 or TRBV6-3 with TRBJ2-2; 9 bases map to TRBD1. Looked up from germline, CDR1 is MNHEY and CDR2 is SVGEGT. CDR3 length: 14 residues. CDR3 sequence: CTSSGQGNTGELFF. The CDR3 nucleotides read TGTACCAGCTCGGGACAGGGGAACACCGGGGAGCTGTTTTTT.

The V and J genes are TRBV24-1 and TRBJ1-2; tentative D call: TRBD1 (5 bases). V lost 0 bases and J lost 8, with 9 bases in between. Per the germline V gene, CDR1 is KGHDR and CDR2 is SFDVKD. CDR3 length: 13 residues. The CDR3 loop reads CATSDLSGFGYTF. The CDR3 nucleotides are TGTGCCACCAGTGATTTGTCAGGGTTCGGCTACACCTTC.

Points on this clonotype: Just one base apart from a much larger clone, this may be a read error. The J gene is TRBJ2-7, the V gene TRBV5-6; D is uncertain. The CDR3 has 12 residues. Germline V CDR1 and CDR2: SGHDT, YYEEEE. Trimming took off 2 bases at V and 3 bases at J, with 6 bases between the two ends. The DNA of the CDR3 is TGTGCCAGCAGCTTAGAGGACTACGAGCAGTACTTC. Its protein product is CASSLEDYEQYF.

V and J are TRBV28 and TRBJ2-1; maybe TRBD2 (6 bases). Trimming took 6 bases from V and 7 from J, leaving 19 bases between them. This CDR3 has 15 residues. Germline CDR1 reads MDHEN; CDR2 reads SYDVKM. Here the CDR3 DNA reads TGTGCCAGCAGCTTAACCCGGGCTGGGGGGAATGAGCAGTTCTTC. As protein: CASSLTRAGGNEQFF. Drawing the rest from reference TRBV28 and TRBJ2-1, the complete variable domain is DVKVTQSSRYLVKRTGEKVFLECVQDMDHENMFWYRQDPGLGLRLIYFSYDVKMKEKGDIPEGYSVSREKKERFSLILESASTNQTSMYLCASSLTRAGGNEQFFGPGTRLTVL.

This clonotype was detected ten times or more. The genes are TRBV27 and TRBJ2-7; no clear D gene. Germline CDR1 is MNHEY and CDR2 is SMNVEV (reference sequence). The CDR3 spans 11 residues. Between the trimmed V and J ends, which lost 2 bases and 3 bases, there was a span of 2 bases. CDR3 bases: TGTGCCAGCAGTTTACACTACGAGCAGTACTTC. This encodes CASSLHYEQYF.

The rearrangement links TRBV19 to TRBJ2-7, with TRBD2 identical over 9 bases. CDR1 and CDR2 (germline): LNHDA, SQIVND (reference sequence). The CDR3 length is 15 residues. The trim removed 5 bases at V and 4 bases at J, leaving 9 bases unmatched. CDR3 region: CASSAVLAGSYEQYF. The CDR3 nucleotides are TGTGCCAGTAGTGCCGTCCTAGCGGGATCTTACGAGCAGTACTTC.

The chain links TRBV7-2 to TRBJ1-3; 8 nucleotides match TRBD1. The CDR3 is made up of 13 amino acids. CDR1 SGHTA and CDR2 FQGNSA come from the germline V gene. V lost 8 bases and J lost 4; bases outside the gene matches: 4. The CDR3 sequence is CASGTGSGNTIYF. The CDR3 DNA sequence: TGTGCCAGCGGGACAGGCAGCGGAAACACCATATATTTT.

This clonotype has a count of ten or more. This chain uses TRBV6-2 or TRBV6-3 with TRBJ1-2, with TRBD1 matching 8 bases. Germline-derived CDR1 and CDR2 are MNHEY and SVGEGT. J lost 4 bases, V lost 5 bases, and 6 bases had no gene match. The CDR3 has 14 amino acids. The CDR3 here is CASSDGQGVYGYTF. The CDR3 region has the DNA TGTGCCAGCAGTGATGGACAGGGTGTCTATGGCTACACCTTC.

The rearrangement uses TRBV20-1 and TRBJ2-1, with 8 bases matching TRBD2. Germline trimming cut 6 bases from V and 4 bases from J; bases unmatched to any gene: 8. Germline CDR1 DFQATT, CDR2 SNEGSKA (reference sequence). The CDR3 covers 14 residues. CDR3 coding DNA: TGCAGTGCAAAGGGACTAGAAATATACAATGAGCAGTTCTTC. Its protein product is CSAKGLEIYNEQFF.

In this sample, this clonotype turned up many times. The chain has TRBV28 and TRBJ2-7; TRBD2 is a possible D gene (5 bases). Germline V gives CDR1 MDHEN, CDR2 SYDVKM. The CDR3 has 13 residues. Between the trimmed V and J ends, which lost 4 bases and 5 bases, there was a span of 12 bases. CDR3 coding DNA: TGTGCCAGCAGTTATGGGGAGTCCCACGAGCAGTACTTC. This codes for CASSYGESHEQYF.

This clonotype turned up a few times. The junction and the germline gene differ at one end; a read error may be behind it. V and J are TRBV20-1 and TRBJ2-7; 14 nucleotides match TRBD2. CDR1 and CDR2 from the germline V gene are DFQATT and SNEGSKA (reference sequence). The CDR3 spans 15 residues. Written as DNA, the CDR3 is TGCAGTGCCAGAGGGACTAGCGGGAGACCCTACGAGCAGTACTTC. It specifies CSARGTSGRPYEQYF.

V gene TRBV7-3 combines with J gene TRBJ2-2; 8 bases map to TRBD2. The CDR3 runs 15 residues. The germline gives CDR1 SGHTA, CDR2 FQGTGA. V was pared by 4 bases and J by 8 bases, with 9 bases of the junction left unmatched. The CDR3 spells CASSSSTSAGGELFF. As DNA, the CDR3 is TGTGCCAGCAGCTCGTCGACTAGCGCTGGGGGGGAGCTGTTTTTT.

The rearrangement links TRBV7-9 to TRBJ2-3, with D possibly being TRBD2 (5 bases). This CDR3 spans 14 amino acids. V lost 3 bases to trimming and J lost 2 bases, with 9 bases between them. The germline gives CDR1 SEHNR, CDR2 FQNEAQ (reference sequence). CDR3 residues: CASSFEGSTDTQYF. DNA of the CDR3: TGTGCCAGCAGCTTCGAGGGATCCACAGATACGCAGTATTTT.

The CDR3 DNA reads as TGTGCCAGCAGCGAGGGGACAGGGAACACCGGGGAGCTGTTTTTT. It encodes CASSEGTGNTGELFF. The chain employs TRBV6-1 and TRBJ2-2, with 8 bases identical to TRBD1. Unmatched junction bases numbered 4, after V lost 6 bases and J lost 1 base. The germline CDR1 and CDR2 sequences are MNHNS and SASEGT. This CDR3 is built from 15 residues.